The clone carrying this TCR beta chain was counted between two and nine times. Its antigen is undetermined. MiXCR was run by TCRdb on the 5' RACE reads, yielding one entry per CDR3 protein. This sample carries some 440,000 distinct CDR3 sequences, 25% of them seen once, and the ten largest clones take roughly an eighth. The sample comes from a study of T-cell memory formation after mild COVID-19. Study-level points and caveats: Researchers report contracting CD4+ clones mostly in CM and EM, with CD8+ clones in EMRA.

CDR1 and CDR2 from the germline V gene are SGHVS and FNYEAQ. The CDR3 has 13 residues. V lost 7 bases and J lost 6, with 12 bases in between. V is TRBV7-6 and J is TRBJ2-2; D gene unclear. Sequenced sample: PBMCs or a T cell subset sorted from them (not recorded which). The source of this sequence is an adult woman who had mild COVID-19 (a few samples of this study predate the infection). Cell type and time point are not known. The CDR3: CASTSAKAGELFF. The CDR3 DNA is TGTGCCAGCACCTCGGCGAAGGCCGGGGAGCTGTTTTTT.